This T cell receptor beta chain derives from a study of human T cells and chemical hapten exposure. Time point meaning: pre-sensitization, week 0. The sample's treatment: therapeutic diphenylcyclopropenone sensitization with weekly scalp DPC. At least ten counts were recorded for this clonotype. Antigen unknown. Study conclusions and caveats: Significantly greater numbers of large CDR3 similarity clusters came from expanded TCRs than from controls. PT1 expanded TCR counts correlated positively with patch test score. DPC sensitization produced no change in TCRs with frequency above 1 in 1000.

Germline V gene data show CDR1 as SQVTM and CDR2 as ANQGSEA. V shed 7 bases and J shed 8 bases, with 17 bases lying between them. The CDR3 totals 12 residues. The study's library attached unique molecular identifiers to single cDNA molecules. TCRdb re-analysed the RACE reads in MiXCR, keeping a single row per CDR3 protein. The sample contains around 120,000 distinct CDR3 sequences, about 13% of which appear only once. The TCR comes from a woman between 18 and 29 years old with alopecia areata. Some clones in this sample may be carry-over from other donors' samples. Here the sequenced sample was whole blood, taken in connection with sensitization to the hapten diphenylcyclopropenone (DPC). The chain has TRBV29-1 and TRBJ1-2; D remains unclear. The CDR3 bases are TGCAGCGCCGTGACATCCTCTTTAGGCTACACCTTC. This gives the protein CSAVTSSLGYTF. The entire variable domain, with the rest obtained from reference TRBV29-1 and TRBJ1-2, is as follows: SAVISQKPSRDICQRGTSLTIQCQVDSQVTMMFWYRQQPGQSLTLIATANQGSEATYESGFVIDKFPISRPNLTFSTLTVSNMSPEDSSIYLCSAVTSSLGYTFGSGTRLTVV.